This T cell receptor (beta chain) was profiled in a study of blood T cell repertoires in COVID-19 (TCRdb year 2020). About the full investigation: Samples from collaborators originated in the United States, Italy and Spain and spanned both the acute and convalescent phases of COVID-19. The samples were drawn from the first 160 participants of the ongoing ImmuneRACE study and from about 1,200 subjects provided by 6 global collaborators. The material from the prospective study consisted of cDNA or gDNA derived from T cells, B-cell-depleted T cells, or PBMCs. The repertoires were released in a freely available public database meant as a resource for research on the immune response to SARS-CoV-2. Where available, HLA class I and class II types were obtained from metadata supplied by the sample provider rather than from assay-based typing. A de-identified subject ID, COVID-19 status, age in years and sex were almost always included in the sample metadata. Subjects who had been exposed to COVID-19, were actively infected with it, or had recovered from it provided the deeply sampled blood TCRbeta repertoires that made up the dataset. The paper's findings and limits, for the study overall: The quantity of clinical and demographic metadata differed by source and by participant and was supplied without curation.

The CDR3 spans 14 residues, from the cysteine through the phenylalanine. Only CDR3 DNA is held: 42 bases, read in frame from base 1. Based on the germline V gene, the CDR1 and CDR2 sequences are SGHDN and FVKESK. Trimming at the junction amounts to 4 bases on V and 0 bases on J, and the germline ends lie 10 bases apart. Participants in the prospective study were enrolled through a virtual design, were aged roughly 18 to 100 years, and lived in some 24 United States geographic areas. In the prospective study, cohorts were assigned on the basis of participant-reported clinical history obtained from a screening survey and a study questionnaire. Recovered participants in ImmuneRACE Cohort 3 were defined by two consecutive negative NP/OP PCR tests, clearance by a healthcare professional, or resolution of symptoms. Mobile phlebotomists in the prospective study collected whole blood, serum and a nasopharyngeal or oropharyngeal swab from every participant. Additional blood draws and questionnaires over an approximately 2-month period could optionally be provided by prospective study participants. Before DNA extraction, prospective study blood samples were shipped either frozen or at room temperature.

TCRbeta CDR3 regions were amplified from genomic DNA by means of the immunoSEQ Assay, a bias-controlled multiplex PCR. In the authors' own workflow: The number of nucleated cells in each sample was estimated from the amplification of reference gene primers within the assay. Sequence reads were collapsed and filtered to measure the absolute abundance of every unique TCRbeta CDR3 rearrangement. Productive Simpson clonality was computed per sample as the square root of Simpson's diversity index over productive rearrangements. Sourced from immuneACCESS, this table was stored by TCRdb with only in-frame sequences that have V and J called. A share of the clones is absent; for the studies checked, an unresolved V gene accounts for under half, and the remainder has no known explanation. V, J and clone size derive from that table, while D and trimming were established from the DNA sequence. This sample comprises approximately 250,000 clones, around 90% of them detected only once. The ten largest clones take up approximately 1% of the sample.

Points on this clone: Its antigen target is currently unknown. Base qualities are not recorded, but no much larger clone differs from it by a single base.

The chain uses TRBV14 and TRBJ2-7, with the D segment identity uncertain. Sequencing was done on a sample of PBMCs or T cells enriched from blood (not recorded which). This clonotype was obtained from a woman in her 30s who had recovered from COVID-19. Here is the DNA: TGTGCCAGCAGCCGCCTAATTACCTCCTACGAGCAGTACTTC. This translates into CASSRLITSYEQYF.